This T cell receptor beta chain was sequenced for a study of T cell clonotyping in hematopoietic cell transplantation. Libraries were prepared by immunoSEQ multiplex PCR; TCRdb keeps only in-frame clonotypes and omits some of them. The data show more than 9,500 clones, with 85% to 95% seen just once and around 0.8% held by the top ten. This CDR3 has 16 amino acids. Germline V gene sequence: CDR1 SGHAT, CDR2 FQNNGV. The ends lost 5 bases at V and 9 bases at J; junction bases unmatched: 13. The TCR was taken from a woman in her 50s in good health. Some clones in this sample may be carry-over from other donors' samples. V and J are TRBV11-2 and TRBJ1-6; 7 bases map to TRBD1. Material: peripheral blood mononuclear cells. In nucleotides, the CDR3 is TGTGCCAGCAGCCCCCGGACAGGCTTAACTAGTTCACCCCTCCACTTT. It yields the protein CASSPRTGLTSSPLHF. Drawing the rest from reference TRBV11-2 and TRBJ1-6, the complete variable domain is EAGVAQSPRYKIIEKRQSVAFWCNPISGHATLYWYQQILGQGPKLLIQFQNNGVVDDSQLPKDRFSAERLKGVDSTLKIQPAKLEDSAVYLCASSPRTGLTSSPLHFGNGTRLTVT.